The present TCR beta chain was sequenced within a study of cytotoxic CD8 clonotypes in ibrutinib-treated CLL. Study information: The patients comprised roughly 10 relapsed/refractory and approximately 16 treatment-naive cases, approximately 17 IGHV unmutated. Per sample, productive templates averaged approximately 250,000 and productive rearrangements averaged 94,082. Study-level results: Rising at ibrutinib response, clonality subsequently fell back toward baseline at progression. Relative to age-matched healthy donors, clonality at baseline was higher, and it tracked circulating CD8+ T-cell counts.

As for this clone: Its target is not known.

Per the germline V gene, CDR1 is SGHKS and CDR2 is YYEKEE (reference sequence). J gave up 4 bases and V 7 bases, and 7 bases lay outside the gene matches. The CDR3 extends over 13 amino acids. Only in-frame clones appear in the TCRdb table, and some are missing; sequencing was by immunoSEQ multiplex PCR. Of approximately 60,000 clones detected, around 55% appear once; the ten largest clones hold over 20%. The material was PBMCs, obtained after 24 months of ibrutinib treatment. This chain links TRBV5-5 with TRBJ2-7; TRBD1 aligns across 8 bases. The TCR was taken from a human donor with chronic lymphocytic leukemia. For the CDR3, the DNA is TGTGCCAGCCACGGGACAGGATCTTACGAGCAGTACGTC. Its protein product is CASHGTGSYEQYV.